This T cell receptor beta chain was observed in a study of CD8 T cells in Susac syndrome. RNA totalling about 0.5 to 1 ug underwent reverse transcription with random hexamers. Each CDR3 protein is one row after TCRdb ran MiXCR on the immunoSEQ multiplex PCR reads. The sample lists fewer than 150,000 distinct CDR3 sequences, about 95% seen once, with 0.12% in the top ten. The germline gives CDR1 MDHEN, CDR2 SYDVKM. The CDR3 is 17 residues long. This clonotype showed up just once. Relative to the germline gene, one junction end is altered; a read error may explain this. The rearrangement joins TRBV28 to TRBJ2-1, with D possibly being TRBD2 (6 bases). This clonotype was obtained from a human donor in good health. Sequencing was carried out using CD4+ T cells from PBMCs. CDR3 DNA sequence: TGTGCCACCAGTCCATATGGTGAGCGGGCGTCATACAATGAGCAGTTCTTC. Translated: CATSPYGERASYNEQFF.